One and the same sample provided the 17 T cell receptor beta chains below, sequenced in a study of blood T cell repertoires in COVID-19. The data were produced by immunoSEQ multiplex PCR, yet TCRdb's version contains in-frame clones alone and is incomplete. The sample has over 200,000 clones; roughly 85% are singletons. The sequenced sample consisted of peripheral blood. Receptor source: a woman between 40 and 55 years old with active or convalescent COVID-19.

This clone was detected once. The chain has TRBV7-9 and TRBJ2-1; 13 nucleotides match TRBD2. CDR1 SEHNR and CDR2 FQNEAQ come from the germline V gene (reference sequence). The CDR3 has 19 amino acids. V was pared by 1 base and J by 7 bases, with 13 bases of the junction left unmatched. CDR3 protein: CASSLVRGRTSGSPNEQFF. CDR3 bases: TGTGCCAGCAGCTTAGTAAGAGGGAGGACTAGCGGGAGTCCTAATGAGCAGTTCTTC.

The genes are TRBV28 and TRBJ1-2, with D possibly matching TRBD1 (6 bases). Trimming left V 7 bases short and J 4 bases short, with 13 bases between. Germline assignment: CDR1 MDHEN and CDR2 SYDVKM. This CDR3 comprises 13 residues. Here the CDR3 DNA reads TGTGCCAGCACCCTCCAGGGGCTCTATGGCTACACCTTC. Residues: CASTLQGLYGYTF.

This rearrangement joins TRBV19 to TRBJ1-1; maybe TRBD1 (5 bases). V shed 4 bases and J shed 8 bases, with 17 bases lying between them. This CDR3 has 14 residues. Germline CDR1 and CDR2: LNHDA and SQIVND (reference sequence). The DNA for the CDR3 is TGTGCCAGTAGTACCCTCCTATTTGACAGAGAAGCTTTCTTT. Translated: CASSTLLFDREAFF. Combining the CDR3 with reference TRBV19 and TRBJ1-1 gives the whole variable domain DGGITQSPKYLFRKEGQNVTLSCEQNLNHDAMYWYRQDPGQGLRLIYYSQIVNDFQKGDIAEGYSVSREKKESFPLTVTSAQKNPTAFYLCASSTLLFDREAFFGQGTRLTVV.

The chain uses TRBV9 and TRBJ2-3; 13 bases line up with TRBD2. V shed 0 bases, J shed 7 bases, and the junction held 8 bases outside the gene matches. The V gene's germline CDR1 is SGDLS and CDR2 YYNGEE. The CDR3 has 17 amino acids. The CDR3 coding sequence is TGTGCCAGCAGCGTAGCAGCACTAGCGGGGGGGTCTTATACGCAGTATTTT. Translating it yields CASSVAALAGGSYTQYF.

This chain uses TRBV5-6 with TRBJ1-3, with 9 bases aligning to TRBD1. The CDR3 is 15 residues long. The ends lost 2 bases at V and 4 bases at J; junction bases unmatched: 4. Germline CDR1 is SGHDT and CDR2 is YYEEEE. CDR3 DNA sequence: TGTGCCAGCAGCTTACAGGGGGCGGACGGAAACACCATATATTTT. As protein: CASSLQGADGNTIYF.

The rearrangement uses TRBV19 and TRBJ1-1, with D possibly TRBD1 on 5 matching bases. Deletions cut 3 bases from V and 5 bases from J, with 25 bases between. Germline CDR1 reads LNHDA; CDR2 reads SQIVND (reference sequence). The CDR3 totals 18 residues. The CDR3: CASSIGGGWERRGTEAFF. The CDR3 coding sequence is TGTGCCAGTAGTATTGGCGGGGGATGGGAGCGTAGAGGTACTGAAGCTTTCTTT.

CDR3 amino acids: CARWSVEDNQPQHF. The CDR3 region has the DNA TGTGCCAGATGGTCAGTCGAGGACAATCAGCCCCAGCATTTT. The chain joins TRBV28 to TRBJ1-5; D unresolved. V was shortened by 9 bases and J by 3 bases, with 15 bases between the two germline ends. This CDR3 has 14 amino acids. In germline, CDR1 is MDHEN, CDR2 SYDVKM.

The chain has TRBV27 and TRBJ1-4; D call uncertain. V was trimmed by 0 bases and J by 7 bases, leaving 15 bases between them. Germline V CDR1 and CDR2: MNHEY, SMNVEV (reference sequence). CDR3 length equals 16 residues. CDR3 loop: CASSLSGMRLGEKLFF. The CDR3 bases are TGTGCCAGCAGTTTATCCGGCATGAGGTTGGGTGAAAAACTGTTTTTT.

This sequence joins TRBV30 and TRBJ1-2, with D perhaps matching TRBD1 (6 bases). Germline V gene lookup returns CDR1 GTSNPN and CDR2 SVGIG (reference sequence). V lost 5 bases and J 4 bases, leaving 14 bases between the germline ends. This CDR3 region has 13 residues. CDR3 nucleotide sequence: TGTGCCTGGGCATACGGACAGAGCTATGGCTACACCTTC. The encoded protein is CAWAYGQSYGYTF.

This sequence joins TRBV6-5 and TRBJ1-6, with a tentative D call TRBD1 (6 bases). CDR3 size: 15 residues. Trimming took 2 bases from V and 7 from J, leaving 12 bases between them. Germline values: CDR1 MNHEY, CDR2 SVGAGI. The chain's CDR3 is CASSYGGRMNSPLHF. In nucleotides, the CDR3 is TGTGCCAGCAGTTACGGGGGCAGGATGAATTCACCCCTCCACTTT.

In this sample, this clone turned up many times. J is TRBJ2-2 and V is TRBV10-1; 8 positions agree with TRBD2. With V trimmed by 3 bases and J by 5 bases, 8 bases remained unmatched. Germline-derived CDR1 and CDR2 are WNHNN and SYGVQD (reference sequence). This CDR3 has 16 amino acids. Written as DNA, the CDR3 is TGCGCCAGCAGTGATTTAGCGGGGATGGGAACCGGGGAGCTGTTTTTT. The encoded protein is CASSDLAGMGTGELFF.

The rearrangement joins TRBV18 to TRBJ2-2; 7 bases align to TRBD2. Germline CDR1 KGHSH, CDR2 LQKENI. The ends lost 3 bases at V and 5 bases at J; junction bases unmatched: 6. CDR3 length equals 15 residues. In DNA form, the CDR3 reads TGTGCCAGCTCACCTCTAACTAGCGTGACCGGGGAGCTGTTTTTT. Translation: CASSPLTSVTGELFF.

The V and J genes are TRBV27 and TRBJ1-2, with 8 nucleotides matching TRBD1. The germline gives CDR1 MNHEY, CDR2 SMNVEV (reference sequence). V was pared by 6 bases and J by 9 bases, with 12 bases of the junction left unmatched. The CDR3 has 14 amino acids. The CDR3 here is CASRHPTGAGRYTF. Here the CDR3 DNA reads TGTGCCAGCAGGCACCCGACAGGGGCCGGGCGCTACACCTTC.

The V and J genes are TRBV19 and TRBJ1-4; D remains unclear. In germline, CDR1 is LNHDA, CDR2 SQIVND (reference sequence). Between the trimmed V and J ends, which lost 5 bases and 5 bases, there was a span of 12 bases. The CDR3 length is 14 residues. Written as DNA, the CDR3 is TGTGCCAGTAGTGAGCAGGATGGGAATGAAAAACTGTTTTTT. This codes for CASSEQDGNEKLFF.

The chain uses TRBV20-1 and TRBJ2-7; a possible D gene is TRBD1 (6 bases). The CDR3 runs to 11 residues. With 3 bases removed from V and 4 bases from J, the gap between germline ends came to 7 bases. Germline V CDR1 and CDR2: DFQATT, SNEGSKA (reference sequence). CDR3 nucleotides: TGCAGTGCTAGGCAGGGGTACGAGCAGTACTTC. Protein product: CSARQGYEQYF.

This chain links TRBV4-2 with TRBJ1-2, with D hard to call. The germline V gene has CDR1 LGHNA and CDR2 YNFKEQ. Trimming left V 0 bases short and J 4 bases short, with 18 bases between. This CDR3 has 17 amino acids. The CDR3 spells CASSQERSVLRIYGYTF. The CDR3 nucleotides are TGTGCCAGCAGCCAAGAGAGGTCGGTGCTACGCATCTATGGCTACACCTTC.

The chain carries TRBV7-3 and TRBJ2-5; tentative D call: TRBD1 (5 bases). Trimming pared 9 bases from V and 5 bases from J, leaving 19 bases between. Germline CDR1 is SGHTA and CDR2 is FQGTGA. This CDR3 has 14 residues. As DNA, the CDR3 is TGTGCCAGTTCATCCACTACAGGCCCGGAGACCCAGTACTTC. Translated: CASSSTTGPETQYF.